A single sample is the source of the 32 T cell receptor beta chains below, sequenced in a study of T-cell memory formation after mild COVID-19. TCRdb recomputed calls from the 5' RACE reads with MiXCR, one row per CDR3 protein. The data contain hundreds of thousands of distinct CDR3 sequences, around 27% of them singletons. The material sequenced was PBMCs or a T cell subset sorted from them (not recorded which). Receptors were obtained from an adult woman who had mild COVID-19 (a few samples of this study predate the infection). Cell type and time point are not known.

The chain joins TRBV15 to TRBJ2-2; 12 positions agree with TRBD2. The CDR3 extends over 19 amino acids. V shed 0 bases, J shed 5 bases, and the junction held 10 bases outside the gene matches. The germline V gene has CDR1 LNHNV and CDR2 YYDKDF (reference sequence). CDR3 DNA sequence: TGTGCCACCAGCAGAGATCGAAGGCTAGCGGGGGGGCGGACCGGGGAGCTGTTTTTT. Translated, it gives CATSRDRRLAGGRTGELFF.

The chain combines TRBV12-3 or TRBV12-4 with TRBJ2-1; perhaps TRBD2 as D (6 bases). Between the trimmed V and J ends, which lost 2 bases and 12 bases, there was a span of 14 bases. This CDR3 region has 13 residues. In nucleotides, the CDR3 is TGTGCCAGCAGTTTACAGGCGGGGACGGGGCAGTTCTTC. Its translation is CASSLQAGTGQFF.

The J gene is TRBJ2-1, the V gene TRBV5-1; TRBD1 aligns across 10 bases. The CDR3 covers 18 residues. V dropped 3 bases and J dropped 4; count of bases not matched to a gene: 13. Per the germline V gene, CDR1 is SGHRS and CDR2 is YFSETQ. This CDR3 reads CASSSTGGSSLAYNEQFF. The CDR3, as DNA: TGCGCCAGCAGCTCGACAGGGGGCAGTTCCCTCGCTTACAATGAGCAGTTCTTC.

The sample holds a few counts of this clonotype. This chain joins TRBV12-3 or TRBV12-4 and TRBJ1-2; D remains unclear. Trimming stripped 2 bases from V and 4 bases from J, with 14 bases between. This CDR3 has 15 residues. In DNA form, the CDR3 reads TGTGCCAGCAGTTTATCTCCCGGGGTGAGCTATGGCTACACCTTC. It codes for CASSLSPGVSYGYTF.

This clonotype has just a few counts. The rearrangement joins TRBV5-6 to TRBJ2-1; D is undetermined. CDR1 is SGHDT, CDR2 YYEEEE, per germline. Trimming removed 0 bases at V and 5 bases at J, with 15 bases between. The CDR3 spans 16 residues. The CDR3 nucleotides are TGTGCCAGCAGCTTGGAAGTTGGCAGATACCACAATGAGCAGTTCTTC. Its protein product is CASSLEVGRYHNEQFF.

V and J are TRBV9 and TRBJ2-1; 9 nucleotides agree with TRBD1. The germline V gene has CDR1 SGDLS and CDR2 YYNGEE. The CDR3 is 15 amino acids. V was pared by 3 bases and J by 8 bases, with 9 bases of the junction left unmatched. The CDR3 loop reads CASSAPGQGGHEQFF. Here the CDR3 DNA reads TGTGCCAGCAGCGCGCCGGGACAGGGAGGCCATGAGCAGTTCTTC. Full variable domain (remainder filled in from reference TRBV9 and TRBJ2-1): DSGVTQTPKHLITATGQRVTLRCSPRSGDLSVYWYQQSLDQGLQFLIQYYNGEERAKGNILERFSAQQFPDLHSELNLSSLELGDSALYFCASSAPGQGGHEQFFGPGTRLTVL.

Only a few counts were recorded for this clonotype. V is TRBV3-1 and J is TRBJ2-2, with D unresolved. Per the germline V gene, CDR1 is LGHDT and CDR2 is YNNKEL (reference sequence). The CDR3 is 15 amino acids. V was cut by 4 bases and J by 5 bases, with 14 bases left in between. The CDR3 nucleotides are TGTGCCAGCAGCCTGCTGGACCTTCCGACCGGGGAGCTGTTTTTT. Amino acid sequence: CASSLLDLPTGELFF. Full variable domain (missing parts from reference TRBV3-1 and TRBJ2-2): DTAVSQTPKYLVTQMGNDKSIKCEQNLGHDTMYWYKQDSKKFLKIMFSYNNKELIINETVPNRFSPKSPDKAHLNLHINSLELGDSAVYFCASSLLDLPTGELFFGEGSRLTVL.

The chain couples TRBV12-5 to TRBJ2-3; 9 bases align to TRBD2. The CDR3 totals 16 residues. The V gene end was trimmed by 1 base and the J gene end by 2 bases; junction bases not matched to a gene: 4. The germline V gene has CDR1 LGHNT and CDR2 FRNRAP. The CDR3 here is CASGLGVAGVTDTQYF. CDR3 bases: TGTGCTAGTGGTTTGGGGGTAGCGGGGGTCACAGATACGCAGTATTTT. The full variable domain, in which reference TRBV12-5 and TRBJ2-3 provide the parts outside the CDR3, is DARVTQTPRHKVTEMGQEVTMRCQPILGHNTVFWYRQTMMQGLELLAYFRNRAPLDDSGMPKDRFSAEMPDATLATLKIQPSEPRDSAVYFCASGLGVAGVTDTQYFGPGTRLTVL.

This clonotype was recorded at least ten times. The chain carries TRBV4-1 and TRBJ2-7; no definite D call. Trimming took 3 bases from V and 0 from J, leaving 12 bases between them. The CDR3 consists of 15 residues. Germline V lookup: CDR1 MGHRA, CDR2 YSYEKL. CDR3 loop: CASSHFSELSYEQYF. The CDR3 nucleotides read TGCGCCAGCAGCCACTTCAGCGAACTCTCCTACGAGCAGTACTTC.

The rearrangement links TRBV5-1 to TRBJ2-1; D ambiguous. Trimming shortened V by 0 bases and J by 9 bases, and 7 bases separated the two germline ends. This CDR3 contains 12 residues. Germline V lookup: CDR1 SGHRS, CDR2 YFSETQ. As DNA, the CDR3 is TGCGCCAGCAGCTTGGTCGGGCCTGAGCAGTTCTTC. Amino acids: CASSLVGPEQFF. The full variable domain, completed using reference TRBV5-1 and TRBJ2-1, is KAGVTQTPRYLIKTRGQQVTLSCSPISGHRSVSWYQQTPGQGLQFLFEYFSETQRNKGNFPGRFSGRQFSNSRSEMNVSTLELGDSALYLCASSLVGPEQFFGPGTRLTVL.

The J gene is TRBJ2-1, the V gene TRBV5-1; D is unresolved. V dropped 4 bases and J dropped 7 bases, with 21 bases sitting between them. The germline CDR1 and CDR2 sequences are SGHRS and YFSETQ. The CDR3 contains 16 residues. The chain's CDR3 is CASSQNSADEVNEQFF. CDR3 sequence (DNA): TGCGCCAGCAGCCAAAACTCCGCCGACGAGGTGAATGAGCAGTTCTTC. Complete variable domain (other parts from reference TRBV5-1 and TRBJ2-1): KAGVTQTPRYLIKTRGQQVTLSCSPISGHRSVSWYQQTPGQGLQFLFEYFSETQRNKGNFPGRFSGRQFSNSRSEMNVSTLELGDSALYLCASSQNSADEVNEQFFGPGTRLTVL.

This chain connects TRBV4-2 to TRBJ2-7, with TRBD2 matching 7 bases. The CDR3 covers 16 residues. CDR1 is LGHNA, CDR2 YNFKEQ, per germline. The V gene end was trimmed by 3 bases and the J gene end by 4 bases; junction bases not matched to a gene: 12. The CDR3 loop is CASSQEAGLRRYEQYF. CDR3 DNA sequence: TGTGCCAGCAGCCAGGAAGCGGGACTCCGGAGGTACGAGCAGTACTTC.

This rearrangement joins TRBV6-2 or TRBV6-3 to TRBJ2-1; 14 bases map to TRBD2. The CDR3 is made up of 19 amino acids. Germline CDR1 and CDR2: MNHEY and SVGEGT. With 7 bases clipped from V and 6 bases from J, the junction kept 17 bases outside the gene matches. CDR3: CASTLRLAGGLNIPNEQFF. As DNA, the CDR3 is TGTGCCAGCACCCTCAGACTAGCGGGAGGGCTCAACATCCCCAATGAGCAGTTCTTC.

In this sample, this clonotype turned up a few times. The chain employs TRBV30 and TRBJ2-7, with TRBD1 as a possible D gene (5 bases). Trimming took off 0 bases at V and 2 bases at J, with 8 bases between the two ends. Looked up from germline, CDR1 is GTSNPN and CDR2 is SVGIG (reference sequence). The CDR3 is 13 amino acids. The DNA for the CDR3 is TGTGCCTGGAGTGTACAGGTAACCTACGAGCAGTACTTC. Its protein product is CAWSVQVTYEQYF.

V gene TRBV20-1 combines with J gene TRBJ2-7, with D possibly TRBD1 on 6 matching bases. Trimming removed 3 bases at V and 3 bases at J, with 9 bases between. Germline V gene lookup returns CDR1 DFQATT and CDR2 SNEGSKA (reference sequence). The CDR3 runs 12 residues. The CDR3 DNA is TGCAGTGCTAGGCAGGGGATCTACGAGCAGTACTTC. It encodes CSARQGIYEQYF.

Only a few counts were recorded for this clonotype. The chain combines TRBV3-1 with TRBJ2-7, with TRBD1 matching over 9 bases. V lost 3 bases and J lost 3; bases outside the gene matches: 9. The CDR3 covers 16 residues. In germline, CDR1 is LGHDT, CDR2 YNNKEL (reference sequence). The CDR3 here is CASSHFSGTGYYEQYF. The CDR3, as DNA: TGTGCCAGCAGCCATTTTTCCGGGACAGGGTACTACGAGCAGTACTTC.

This clonotype has just a few counts. The J gene is TRBJ2-5, the V gene TRBV29-1; possibly TRBD1 for D (6 bases). Germline-derived CDR1 and CDR2 are SQVTM and ANQGSEA. V lost 5 bases, J lost 1 base, and 8 bases lay in between. This CDR3 has 12 residues. CDR3 bases: TGCAGCGTTACAGGGACCCAAGAGACCCAGTACTTC. It specifies CSVTGTQETQYF.

This clonotype was seen only a few times. J is TRBJ2-7 and V is TRBV14; D perhaps matches TRBD2 (5 bases). V lost 0 bases and J 5 bases, leaving 11 bases between the germline ends. Germline V gives CDR1 SGHDN, CDR2 FVKESK. CDR3 length equals 14 residues. DNA for the CDR3: TGTGCCAGCAGCCAAGAGTCTTTCGGGAACGAGCAGTACTTC. It encodes CASSQESFGNEQYF.

The genes are TRBV14 and TRBJ1-2; D gene uncertain. There are 15 residues in the CDR3. The V and J ends lost 3 bases and 6 bases respectively, with 17 bases between them. Germline CDR1 reads SGHDN; CDR2 reads FVKESK. The CDR3 sequence is CASSHPGPTRHGYTF. In DNA form, the CDR3 reads TGTGCCAGCAGCCATCCCGGACCGACACGACATGGCTACACCTTC.

This clonotype was seen ten or more times. The chain is built from TRBV20-1 and TRBJ2-7, with D perhaps assigned TRBD1 or TRBD2 (5 bases each). V lost 3 bases, J lost 8 bases, and 17 bases lay in between. There are 13 residues in the CDR3. Germline V lookup: CDR1 DFQATT, CDR2 SNEGSKA (reference sequence). The chain's CDR3 is CSASKERDGQQYF. In nucleotides, the CDR3 is TGCAGTGCTAGTAAGGAACGGGACGGCCAGCAGTACTTC.

This sequence joins TRBV23-1 and TRBJ2-3; D possibly matches TRBD1 or TRBD2 (5 bases each). TRBV23-1 is sorted into the ORF group, with uncertain function. The CDR3 sequence is 14 residues long. Trimming removed 4 bases from V and 6 bases from J, with 14 bases in between. CDR3 sequence: CASSPGTAGDTQYF. CDR3 nucleotides: TGCGCCAGCAGTCCAGGGACGGCTGGGGATACGCAGTATTTT.

CDR3 residues: CASSQDSLDRASGELFF. For the CDR3, the DNA is TGCGCCAGCAGCCAAGACTCTCTCGACAGGGCAAGCGGGGAGCTGTTTTTT. The chain carries TRBV4-3 and TRBJ2-2, with 7 bases aligning to TRBD1. CDR3 size: 17 residues. CDR1 is LGHNA and CDR2 is YSLEER in the germline V gene. With V trimmed by 0 bases and J by 7 bases, 11 bases remained unmatched.

V usage is TRBV24-1 and J usage is TRBJ1-2; the D is unclear. Germline V gene lookup returns CDR1 KGHDR and CDR2 SFDVKD. V dropped 9 bases and J dropped 4 bases, with 11 bases sitting between them. The CDR3 is made up of 12 amino acids. The CDR3 DNA reads TGTGCCACCCCTGGTTTCACCTATGGCTACACCTTC. It is translated as CATPGFTYGYTF.

This chain uses TRBV16 with TRBJ2-7; no definite D call. Trimming stripped 4 bases from V and 2 bases from J, with 18 bases between. This CDR3 region has 16 residues. Looked up from germline, CDR1 is KGHSY and CDR2 is FQNENV. CDR3 residues: CASSLATKAWAYEQYF. The CDR3 nucleotides are TGTGCCAGCAGCCTCGCCACTAAGGCGTGGGCCTACGAGCAGTACTTC.

This clonotype was found a few times. The chain uses TRBV18 and TRBJ1-5; tentatively, D is TRBD1 (5 bases). CDR1 is KGHSH, CDR2 LQKENI, per germline. The germline V and J ends were trimmed by 3 bases and 0 bases, with 18 bases remaining between them. This CDR3 spans 18 amino acids. The CDR3 sequence: CASSPSRGRADSNQPQHF. The CDR3 bases are TGTGCCAGCTCACCGTCACGGGGCAGGGCCGATAGCAATCAGCCCCAGCATTTT.

The V and J genes are TRBV28 and TRBJ1-2; maybe TRBD1 (5 bases). Looked up from germline, CDR1 is MDHEN and CDR2 is SYDVKM. This CDR3 has 15 residues. Trimming left V 4 bases short and J 4 bases short, with 16 bases between. CDR3 bases: TGTGCCAGCAGTTACTCCGACGGGACCCCCTATGGCTACACCTTC. It is translated as CASSYSDGTPYGYTF.

The V and J genes are TRBV6-6 and TRBJ2-3; no reliable D call. The CDR3 spans 12 residues. Germline V gives CDR1 MNHNY, CDR2 SVGAGI (reference sequence). V lost 7 bases to trimming and J lost 3 bases, with 8 bases between them. CDR3 sequence (DNA): TGTGCCAGCATGGTAGATACAGATACGCAGTATTTT. Translation: CASMVDTDTQYF.

The rearrangement joins TRBV12-3 or TRBV12-4 to TRBJ2-1; D is ambiguous. The CDR3 spans 11 residues. The V end was cut by 6 bases, the J end by 6 bases, with 6 bases between. The CDR3 bases are TGTGCCAGCAGATCGTTCAATGAGCAGTTCTTC. As protein: CASRSFNEQFF.

This clonotype was counted between two and nine times. The chain has TRBV5-5 and TRBJ1-2; 7 positions agree with TRBD1. This CDR3 spans 15 amino acids. Per the germline V gene, CDR1 is SGHKS and CDR2 is YYEKEE (reference sequence). Losses at the gene ends were 3 bases for V and 2 bases for J; bases not matched to a gene: 7. The CDR3 spells CASSSIPGQNYGYTF. For the CDR3, the DNA is TGTGCCAGCAGCTCGATACCGGGACAGAACTATGGCTACACCTTC.

The V and J genes are TRBV4-1 and TRBJ2-7; 11 nucleotides agree with TRBD2. Germline lookup yields CDR1 MGHRA and CDR2 YSYEKL. Trimming took 0 bases from V and 5 from J; bases not matched to a gene: 9. The CDR3 length is 17 residues. The CDR3 DNA sequence: TGCGCCAGCAGCCAAGATATGAGACTAGCGGGGTTTAACGAGCAGTACTTC. Protein sequence: CASSQDMRLAGFNEQYF.

This clonotype appeared a few times. The chain carries TRBV29-1 and TRBJ1-3; 8 positions agree with TRBD1. This CDR3 comprises 18 residues. Germline V gene sequence: CDR1 SQVTM, CDR2 ANQGSEA. The V segment lost 0 bases and the J segment 0 bases; nucleotides outside the gene matches: 10. Here the CDR3 DNA reads TGCAGCGTTGAAGAGAGGACAGGGAAGGGCCTCTCTGGAAACACCATATATTTT. This gives the protein CSVEERTGKGLSGNTIYF.

The rearrangement uses TRBV6-4 and TRBJ2-1; 8 bases line up with TRBD1. CDR3 size: 15 residues. V shed 3 bases and J 6 bases; nucleotides not matched to a gene: 7. Germline loops: CDR1 MRHNA, CDR2 SNTAGT. The CDR3, as DNA: TGTGCCAGCAGTGAGAAGACAGGGGCGAGCAATGAGCAGTTCTTC. As protein: CASSEKTGASNEQFF.